The 27 T cell receptor beta chains below all came from one sample that was sequenced in a study of CD8+ T cells in alopecia areata. RNA was isolated and reverse transcribed to cDNA, the sequencing template. Generated by immunoSEQ multiplex PCR, the TCRdb table keeps only in-frame clones and is missing some. The repertoire consists of under 250,000 clones, with 57% occurring once and the leading ten covering more than 0.4%. The material was CD4+ T cells sorted from blood, obtained at week 0. These receptors originate from a human donor with alopecia areata.

The chain recombines TRBV5-1 with TRBJ1-2; D uncertain. The germline gives CDR1 SGHRS, CDR2 YFSETQ. Trimming removed 4 bases from V and 6 bases from J, with 10 bases in between. The CDR3 is 12 residues long. The CDR3 protein is CASSPLENGYTF. DNA for the CDR3: TGCGCCAGCAGCCCCTTGGAAAATGGCTACACCTTC.

The chain couples TRBV6-6 to TRBJ1-1; 11 positions match TRBD1. Germline loops: CDR1 MNHNY, CDR2 SVGAGI (reference sequence). The CDR3 extends over 14 amino acids. V gave up 6 bases and J gave up 2 bases; unmatched junction bases: 2. CDR3 residues: CASSGTGGNTEAFF. CDR3 nucleotides: TGTGCCAGCAGCGGGACAGGGGGTAACACTGAAGCTTTCTTT.

The V call is TRBV6-6, the J call TRBJ1-2, with D unclear. The V gene lost 2 bases and the J gene lost 8 bases, with 21 bases spanning the gap. CDR3 length: 16 residues. Germline V gene sequence: CDR1 MNHNY, CDR2 SVGAGI (reference sequence). Here the CDR3 reads CASSYPSRAAIEGYTF. The CDR3, as DNA: TGTGCCAGCAGTTACCCCTCGCGGGCCGCGATTGAGGGCTACACCTTC.

The V call is TRBV5-1, the J call TRBJ2-7; perhaps TRBD1 as D (7 bases). Germline V CDR1 and CDR2: SGHRS, YFSETQ. This CDR3 is 14 amino acids long. Between the trimmed V and J ends, which lost 4 bases and 0 bases, there was a span of 11 bases. DNA of the CDR3: TGCGCCAGCAGCCCGCAGGGGGGCTCCTACGAGCAGTACTTC. This translates into CASSPQGGSYEQYF.

This clone was recorded many times. V usage is TRBV10-3 and J usage is TRBJ2-2; D may be TRBD1 or TRBD2 (6 bases each). Per germline, CDR1 ENHRY and CDR2 SYGVKD. V lost 3 bases and J 3 bases, leaving 11 bases between the germline ends. The CDR3 loop spans 15 amino acids. CDR3 amino acids: CAISDQGGYTGELFF. The CDR3 DNA reads as TGTGCCATCAGTGACCAAGGGGGGTACACCGGGGAGCTGTTTTTT.

This clone was found a few times. The rearrangement joins TRBV5-1 to TRBJ1-1; D may be TRBD1 (5 bases). The germline gives CDR1 SGHRS, CDR2 YFSETQ. This CDR3 has 15 residues. Trimming shortened V by 4 bases and J by 4 bases, and 17 bases separated the two germline ends. The CDR3 spells CASSPGHAGGTEAFF. The CDR3 region has the DNA TGCGCCAGCAGCCCAGGACACGCGGGCGGCACTGAAGCTTTCTTT.

This clone was recorded once. V and J are TRBV7-3 and TRBJ2-1; tentative D call: TRBD2 (6 bases). CDR3 length: 15 amino acids. V was cut by 6 bases and J by 4 bases, with 16 bases left in between. Germline V gives CDR1 SGHTA, CDR2 FQGTGA. DNA for the CDR3: TGTGCCAGCAGTCGGACCCCGGGGAGGTACAATGAGCAGTTCTTC. This sequence encodes CASSRTPGRYNEQFF.

This clone was found once. This chain connects TRBV15 to TRBJ2-3, with D perhaps TRBD1 (6 bases). Germline CDR1 LNHNV, CDR2 YYDKDF (reference sequence). This CDR3 has 14 amino acids. V gave up 5 bases and J gave up 6 bases, with 15 bases separating them. The CDR3 coding sequence is TGTGCCACCAGCCGGACAGCCCTCCGGGATACGCAGTATTTT. Protein: CATSRTALRDTQYF. The full variable domain, its missing parts supplied by reference TRBV15 and TRBJ2-3, is DAMVIQNPRYQVTQFGKPVTLSCSQTLNHNVMYWYQQKSSQAPKLLFHYYDKDFNNEADTPDNFQSRRPNTSFCFLDIRSPGLGDTAMYLCATSRTALRDTQYFGPGTRLTVL.

The V call is TRBV5-1, the J call TRBJ2-1; D is tentatively TRBD1 or TRBD2 (5 bases each). The germline V gene has CDR1 SGHRS and CDR2 YFSETQ. The CDR3 length is 16 residues. V lost 0 bases to trimming and J lost 4 bases, with 14 bases between them. CDR3 residues: CASSLAGTPPYNEQFF. CDR3 bases: TGCGCCAGCAGCTTGGCCGGGACCCCCCCATACAATGAGCAGTTCTTC.

This clone was observed a few times. This chain uses TRBV29-1 with TRBJ2-3; D assignment may be TRBD1 or TRBD2 (5 bases each). The CDR3 is made up of 13 amino acids. Germline CDR1 reads SQVTM; CDR2 reads ANQGSEA. V dropped 5 bases and J dropped 2 bases, with 11 bases sitting between them. As DNA, the CDR3 is TGCAGCGTTCTGGGACGGACCACAGATACGCAGTATTTT. It codes for CSVLGRTTDTQYF.

This clone was counted once. V and J are TRBV5-1 and TRBJ2-1; D unresolved. The CDR3 has 14 residues. Per germline, CDR1 SGHRS and CDR2 YFSETQ. Trimming shortened V by 3 bases and J by 5 bases, and 12 bases separated the two germline ends. CDR3 region: CASSYQQQHNEQFF. As DNA, the CDR3 is TGCGCCAGCAGCTACCAACAACAGCACAATGAGCAGTTCTTC.

The chain couples TRBV7-9 to TRBJ2-7, with D perhaps matching TRBD1 (5 bases). V was trimmed by 8 bases and J by 1 base, leaving 12 bases between them. The CDR3 is 13 amino acids. Per germline, CDR1 SEHNR and CDR2 FQNEAQ (reference sequence). DNA of the CDR3: TGTGCCAGCCGGTCACAGGAGTCCTACGAGCAGTACTTC. Translation gives CASRSQESYEQYF. The variable domain in full, completed from reference TRBV7-9 and TRBJ2-7, reads DTGVSQNPRHKITKRGQNVTFRCDPISEHNRLYWYRQTLGQGPEFLTYFQNEAQLEKSRLLSDRFSAERPKGSFSTLEIQRTEQGDSAMYLCASRSQESYEQYFGPGTRLTVT.

This clone was counted a few times. This chain uses TRBV30 with TRBJ1-2; D is unresolved. The germline V and J ends were trimmed by 4 bases and 7 bases, with 13 bases remaining between them. Germline V gene data show CDR1 as GTSNPN and CDR2 as SVGIG (reference sequence). The CDR3 covers 12 residues. CDR3 DNA: TGTGCCTGGACCGGTTCGGGGTTTGGCTACACCTTC. Translating gives CAWTGSGFGYTF.

The gene calls are TRBV7-9 and TRBJ1-2; D is possibly TRBD1 (6 bases). The CDR3 consists of 18 residues. From germline, CDR1 is SEHNR and CDR2 FQNEAQ (reference sequence). V lost 0 bases and J 4 bases, leaving 21 bases between the germline ends. CDR3 residues: CASSLAGGTKVDLYGYTF. As DNA, the CDR3 is TGTGCCAGCAGCTTAGCGGGGGGCACCAAGGTGGATCTCTATGGCTACACCTTC.

The chain combines TRBV29-1 with TRBJ1-4, with D maybe TRBD1 (6 bases). There are 12 residues in the CDR3. Deletions cut 6 bases from V and 2 bases from J, with 7 bases between. Germline CDR1 is SQVTM and CDR2 is ANQGSEA. CDR3 loop: CSVRGTNEKLFF. DNA for the CDR3: TGCAGCGTCAGGGGTACTAATGAAAAACTGTTTTTT.

V and J are TRBV30 and TRBJ1-1, with a possible D match to TRBD1 (6 bases). CDR1 is GTSNPN, CDR2 SVGIG, per germline (reference sequence). The CDR3 runs 12 residues. Between the trimmed V and J ends, which lost 5 bases and 5 bases, there was a span of 12 bases. CDR3 DNA sequence: TGTGCCTGGGACTTGACAGGAACTGAAGCTTTCTTT. Amino acids: CAWDLTGTEAFF. The complete variable domain, with remaining parts taken from reference TRBV30 and TRBJ1-1, reads SQTIHQWPATLVQPVGSPLSLECTVEGTSNPNLYWYRQAAGRGLQLLFYSVGIGQISSEVPQNLSASRPQDRQFILSSKKLLLSDSGFYLCAWDLTGTEAFFGQGTRLTVV.

The rearrangement links TRBV9 to TRBJ2-7; D not resolved. The V and J ends lost 0 bases and 3 bases respectively, with 7 bases between them. The CDR3 has 13 amino acids. Germline CDR1 SGDLS, CDR2 YYNGEE. CDR3: CASSVGQFYEQYF. CDR3 in DNA: TGTGCCAGCAGCGTAGGCCAGTTCTACGAGCAGTACTTC.

The chain links TRBV25-1 to TRBJ1-4, with TRBD1 as a possible D gene (5 bases). The length of the CDR3 is 16 residues. CDR1 is MGHDK and CDR2 is SYGVNS in the germline V gene. Deletions cut 3 bases from V and 8 bases from J, with 19 bases between. The CDR3: CASSDPARRGGEKLFF. CDR3 coding DNA: TGTGCCAGCAGTGACCCCGCACGTAGGGGTGGGGAAAAACTGTTTTTT.

The chain employs TRBV5-1 and TRBJ2-1; a possible D gene is TRBD2 (6 bases). Germline CDR1 reads SGHRS; CDR2 reads YFSETQ. The V and J ends lost 4 bases and 1 base respectively, with 12 bases between them. The CDR3 length is 15 residues. The CDR3, as DNA: TGCGCCAGCAGCCCCGGGACTGTATCCTACAATGAGCAGTTCTTC. This translates into CASSPGTVSYNEQFF.

The chain is built from TRBV5-4 and TRBJ2-5; the D gene is possibly TRBD2 (5 bases). This CDR3 has 13 amino acids. CDR1 and CDR2 (germline): SGHNT, YYREEE (reference sequence). V was clipped by 1 base and J by 3 bases, with 7 bases between them. CDR3 loop: CASSLQREETQYF. CDR3 DNA sequence: TGTGCCAGCAGCTTGCAGAGGGAAGAGACCCAGTACTTC.

This clone came up a few times. This rearrangement joins TRBV18 to TRBJ2-7; D is undetermined. V lost 0 bases to trimming and J lost 5 bases, with 20 bases between them. This CDR3 is built from 17 residues. Germline lookup yields CDR1 KGHSH and CDR2 LQKENI. The CDR3 loop is CASSPPTWVSAFHEQYF. The CDR3 DNA is TGTGCCAGCTCACCACCCACGTGGGTCTCCGCTTTCCACGAGCAGTACTTC.

This clone was counted a few times. The chain joins TRBV29-1 to TRBJ2-5; D perhaps matches TRBD1 (7 bases). Germline CDR1 SQVTM, CDR2 ANQGSEA. Trimming stripped 5 bases from V and 5 bases from J, with 12 bases between. The CDR3 is made up of 12 amino acids. The CDR3 loop reads CSVLTGRETQYF. DNA for the CDR3: TGCAGCGTTTTGACAGGGAGGGAGACCCAGTACTTC.

J is TRBJ1-2 and V is TRBV30, with D possibly matching TRBD1 (5 bases). V was shortened by 3 bases and J by 5 bases, with 13 bases between the two germline ends. The V gene's germline CDR1 is GTSNPN and CDR2 SVGIG (reference sequence). The CDR3 is 13 amino acids. For the CDR3, the DNA is TGTGCCTGGAGAACGGCAGGGATATATGGCTACACCTTC. Its protein is CAWRTAGIYGYTF.

The rearrangement uses TRBV15 and TRBJ1-1; D not certain. Germline V gene lookup returns CDR1 LNHNV and CDR2 YYDKDF (reference sequence). V lost 1 base to trimming and J lost 1 base, with 10 bases between them. The length of the CDR3 is 15 residues. The CDR3 DNA sequence: TGTGCCACCAGCAGAGGGTCCAGGTGGAACACTGAAGCTTTCTTT. This sequence encodes CATSRGSRWNTEAFF.

V is TRBV4-1 and J is TRBJ2-7; D remains unclear. Trimming took off 0 bases at V and 2 bases at J, with 11 bases between the two ends. The CDR3 has 15 residues. Germline V gene data show CDR1 as MGHRA and CDR2 as YSYEKL. The CDR3 nucleotides are TGCGCCAGCAGCCAAGATCTAACAGACCCCTACGAGCAGTACTTC. Protein sequence: CASSQDLTDPYEQYF.

This clone has a handful of counts. The chain couples TRBV9 to TRBJ1-1; D gene unclear. The V gene lost 4 bases and the J gene lost 5 bases, with 21 bases spanning the gap. Looked up from germline, CDR1 is SGDLS and CDR2 is YYNGEE. The CDR3 spans 16 residues. CDR3 in DNA: TGTGCCAGCAGCCCAGACCCATTCCCAAAAAATACTGAAGCTTTCTTT. Protein sequence: CASSPDPFPKNTEAFF.

This chain joins TRBV7-2 and TRBJ2-3, with D unclear. The CDR3 spans 17 residues. Trimming removed 1 base at V and 0 bases at J, with 14 bases between. In germline, CDR1 is SGHTA, CDR2 FQGNSA. The CDR3 coding sequence is TGTGCCAGCAGCTTAGGTAGAACCGACGCTAGCACAGATACGCAGTATTTT. Protein product: CASSLGRTDASTDTQYF.